The source of this T cell receptor (beta chain) is a study of T cell repertoires in cytomegalovirus infection. TCRdb independently ran MiXCR on the reads; one entry per CDR3 protein. The table includes approximately 990,000 distinct CDR3 sequences, approximately 31% detected once. Only a few counts were recorded for this clonotype. Its cognate antigen is unknown. CDR1 and CDR2 (germline): LNHDA, SQIVND (reference sequence). This CDR3 contains 13 residues. With V trimmed by 7 bases and J by 8 bases, 8 bases remained unmatched. The J gene is TRBJ2-1, the V gene TRBV19; 7 nucleotides align to TRBD1. The receptor comes from a human donor in good health (CMV status not recorded). Some clones in this sample may be carry-over from other donors' samples. Material: cultured CD8+ T cells from PBMCs, obtained from culture after CMV antigen stimulation. CDR3 residues: CASTGGWGDEQFF. Here the CDR3 DNA reads TGTGCCAGTACAGGGGGTTGGGGTGATGAGCAGTTCTTC.